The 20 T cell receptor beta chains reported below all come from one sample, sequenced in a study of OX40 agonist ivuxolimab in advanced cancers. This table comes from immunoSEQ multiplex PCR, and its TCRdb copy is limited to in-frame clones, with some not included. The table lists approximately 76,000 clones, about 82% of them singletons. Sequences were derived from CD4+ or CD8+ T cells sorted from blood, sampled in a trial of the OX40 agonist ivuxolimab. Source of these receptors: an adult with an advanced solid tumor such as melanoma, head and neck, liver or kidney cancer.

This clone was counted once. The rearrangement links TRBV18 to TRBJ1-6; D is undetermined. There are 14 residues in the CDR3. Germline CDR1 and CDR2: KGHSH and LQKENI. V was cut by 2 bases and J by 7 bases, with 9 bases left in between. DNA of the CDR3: TGTGCCAGCTCACCAACGGACGGCAATTCACCCCTCCACTTT. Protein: CASSPTDGNSPLHF.

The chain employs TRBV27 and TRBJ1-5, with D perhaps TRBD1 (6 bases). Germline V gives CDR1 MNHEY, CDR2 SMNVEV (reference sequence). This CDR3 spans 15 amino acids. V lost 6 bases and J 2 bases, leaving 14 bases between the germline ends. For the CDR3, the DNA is TGTGCCAGCAGCAGCAGGAACAGGGGCAATCAGCCCCAGCATTTT. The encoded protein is CASSSRNRGNQPQHF.

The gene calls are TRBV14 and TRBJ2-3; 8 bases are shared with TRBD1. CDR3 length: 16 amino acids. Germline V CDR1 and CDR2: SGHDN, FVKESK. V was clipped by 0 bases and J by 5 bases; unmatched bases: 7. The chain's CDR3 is CASSQDPPGGKDTQYF. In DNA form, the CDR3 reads TGTGCCAGCAGCCAAGATCCGCCAGGGGGCAAAGATACGCAGTATTTT.

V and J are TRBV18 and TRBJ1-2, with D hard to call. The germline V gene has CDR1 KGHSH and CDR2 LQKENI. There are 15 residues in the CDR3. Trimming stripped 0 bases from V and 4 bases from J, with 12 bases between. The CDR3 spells CASSPPSRPGYGYTF. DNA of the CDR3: TGTGCCAGCTCACCACCCTCAAGGCCGGGCTATGGCTACACCTTC.

The CDR3 protein is CASSSPQGRETQYF. CDR3 coding DNA: TGTGCCAGCAGTTCCCCCCAGGGGCGGGAGACCCAGTACTTC. The chain is built from TRBV27 and TRBJ2-5, with a possible D match to TRBD1 (6 bases). The germline V gene encodes CDR1 MNHEY and CDR2 SMNVEV (reference sequence). This CDR3 spans 14 amino acids. Trimming took 4 bases from V and 5 from J, leaving 14 bases between them.

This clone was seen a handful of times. The CDR3 DNA follows: TGTGCCAGCAGCCCCGCTGGGCTTTCTAACTATGGCTACACCTTC. Residues: CASSPAGLSNYGYTF. This chain links TRBV7-2 with TRBJ1-2; no reliable D call. CDR1 and CDR2 from the germline V gene are SGHTA and FQGNSA. The V end lost 5 bases, the J end lost 0 bases, and 13 bases lay between the germline ends. The CDR3 is 15 amino acids.

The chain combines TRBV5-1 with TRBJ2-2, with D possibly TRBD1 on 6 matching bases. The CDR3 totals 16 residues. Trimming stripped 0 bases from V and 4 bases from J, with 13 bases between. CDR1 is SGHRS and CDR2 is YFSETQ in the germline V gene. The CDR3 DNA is TGCGCCAGCAGCTTGGATTTTCGAGGGGGCACCGGGGAGCTGTTTTTT. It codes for CASSLDFRGGTGELFF.

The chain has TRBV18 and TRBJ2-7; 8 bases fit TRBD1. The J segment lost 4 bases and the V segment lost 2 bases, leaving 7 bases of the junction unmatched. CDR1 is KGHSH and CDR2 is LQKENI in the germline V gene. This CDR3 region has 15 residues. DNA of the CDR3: TGTGCCAGCTCACCAAACGGACAGGGTGCTTACGAGCAGTACTTC. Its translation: CASSPNGQGAYEQYF.

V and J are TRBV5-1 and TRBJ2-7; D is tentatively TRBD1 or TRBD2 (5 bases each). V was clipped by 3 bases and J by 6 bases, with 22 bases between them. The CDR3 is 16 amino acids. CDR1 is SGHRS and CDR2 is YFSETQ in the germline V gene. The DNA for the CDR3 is TGCGCCAGCAGCTCGGATTGGGGACGTAGGTTATCCGAGCAGTACTTC. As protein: CASSSDWGRRLSEQYF.

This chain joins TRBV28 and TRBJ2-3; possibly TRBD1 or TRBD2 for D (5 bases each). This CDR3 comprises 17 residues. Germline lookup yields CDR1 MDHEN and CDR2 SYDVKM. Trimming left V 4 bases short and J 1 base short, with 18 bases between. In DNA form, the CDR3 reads TGTGCCAGCAGTTCCCACTCCCTTTTGGGGGGCACAGATACGCAGTATTTT. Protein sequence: CASSSHSLLGGTDTQYF.

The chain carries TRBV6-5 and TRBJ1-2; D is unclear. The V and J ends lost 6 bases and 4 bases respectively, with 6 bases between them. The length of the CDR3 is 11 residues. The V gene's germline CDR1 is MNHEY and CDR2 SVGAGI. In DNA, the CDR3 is TGTGCCAGCAGAGACACCTATGGCTACACCTTC. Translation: CASRDTYGYTF.

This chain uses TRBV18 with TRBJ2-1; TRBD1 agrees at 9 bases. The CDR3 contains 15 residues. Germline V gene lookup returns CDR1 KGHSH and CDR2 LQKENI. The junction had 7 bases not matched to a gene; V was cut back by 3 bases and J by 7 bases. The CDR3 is CASSPGTGRGNEQFF. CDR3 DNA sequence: TGTGCCAGCTCACCCGGGACAGGGAGGGGGAATGAGCAGTTCTTC.

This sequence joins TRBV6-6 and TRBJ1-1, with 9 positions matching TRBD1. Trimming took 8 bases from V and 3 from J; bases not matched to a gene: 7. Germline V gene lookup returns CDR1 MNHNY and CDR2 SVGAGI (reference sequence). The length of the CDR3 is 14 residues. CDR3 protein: CASARQGGDTEAFF. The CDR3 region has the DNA TGTGCCAGCGCTCGACAGGGGGGGGACACTGAAGCTTTCTTT.

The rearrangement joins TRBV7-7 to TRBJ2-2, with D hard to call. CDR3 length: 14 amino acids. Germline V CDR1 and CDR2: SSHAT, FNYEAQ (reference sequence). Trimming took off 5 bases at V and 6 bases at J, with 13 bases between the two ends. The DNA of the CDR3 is TGTGCCAGCAGCCGAGACAATTCGGCCGGGGAGCTGTTTTTT. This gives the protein CASSRDNSAGELFF.

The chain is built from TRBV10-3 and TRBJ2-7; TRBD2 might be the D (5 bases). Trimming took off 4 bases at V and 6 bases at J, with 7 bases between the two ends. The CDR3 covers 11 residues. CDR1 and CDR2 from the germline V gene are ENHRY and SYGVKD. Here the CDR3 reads CAISAGSEQYF. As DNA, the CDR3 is TGTGCCATCAGTGCGGGGTCCGAGCAGTACTTC.

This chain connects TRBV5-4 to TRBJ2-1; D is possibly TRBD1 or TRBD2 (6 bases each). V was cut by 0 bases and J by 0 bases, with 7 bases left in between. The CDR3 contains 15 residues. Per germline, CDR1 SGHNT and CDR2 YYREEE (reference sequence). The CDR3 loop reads CASSLGGASYNEQFF. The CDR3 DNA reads TGTGCCAGCAGCTTGGGGGGGGCCTCCTACAATGAGCAGTTCTTC.

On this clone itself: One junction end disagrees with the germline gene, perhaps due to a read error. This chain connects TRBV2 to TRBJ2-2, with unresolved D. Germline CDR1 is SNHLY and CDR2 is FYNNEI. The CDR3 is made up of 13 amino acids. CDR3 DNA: TGTGCCAGCAATGAAGTGAACACCGGGGAGCTGTTTTTT. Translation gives CASNEVNTGELFF.

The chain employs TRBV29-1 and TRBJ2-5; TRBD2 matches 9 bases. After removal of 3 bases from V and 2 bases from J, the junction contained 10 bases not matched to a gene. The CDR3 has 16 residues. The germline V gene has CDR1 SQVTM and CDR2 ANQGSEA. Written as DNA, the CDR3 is TGCAGCGTTGACCGCCTAGCGGGGACCTCACAAGAGACCCAGTACTTC. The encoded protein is CSVDRLAGTSQETQYF.

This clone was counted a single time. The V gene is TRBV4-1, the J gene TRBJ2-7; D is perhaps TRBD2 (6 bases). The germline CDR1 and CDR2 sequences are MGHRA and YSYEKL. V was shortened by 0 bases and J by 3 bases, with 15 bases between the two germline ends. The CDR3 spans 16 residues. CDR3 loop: CASSQDGGNPYYEQYF. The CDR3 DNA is TGCGCCAGCAGCCAAGATGGGGGGAACCCTTACTACGAGCAGTACTTC.

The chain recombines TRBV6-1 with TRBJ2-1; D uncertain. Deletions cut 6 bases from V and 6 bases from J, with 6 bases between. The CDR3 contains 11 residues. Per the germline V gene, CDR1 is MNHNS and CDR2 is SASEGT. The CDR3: CASSPANEQFF. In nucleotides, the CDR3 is TGTGCCAGCAGCCCAGCCAATGAGCAGTTCTTC.